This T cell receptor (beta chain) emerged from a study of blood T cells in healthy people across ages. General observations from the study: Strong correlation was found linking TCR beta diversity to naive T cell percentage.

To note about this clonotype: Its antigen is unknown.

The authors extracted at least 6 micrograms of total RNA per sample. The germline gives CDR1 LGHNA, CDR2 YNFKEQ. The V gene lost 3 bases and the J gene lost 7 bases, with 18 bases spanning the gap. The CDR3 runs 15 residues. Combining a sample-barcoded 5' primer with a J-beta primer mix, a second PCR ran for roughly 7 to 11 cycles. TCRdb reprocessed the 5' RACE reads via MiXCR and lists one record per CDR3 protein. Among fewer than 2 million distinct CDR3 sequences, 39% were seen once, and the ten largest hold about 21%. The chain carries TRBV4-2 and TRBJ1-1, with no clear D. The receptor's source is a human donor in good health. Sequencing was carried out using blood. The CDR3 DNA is TGTGCCAGCAGCCACCATCCTGATGGCACAATTGAAGCTTTCTTT. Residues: CASSHHPDGTIEAFF.